This T cell receptor beta chain was recorded in a study of control samples from healthy donors and cancer patients. Clones were read by immunoSEQ multiplex PCR, and TCRdb kept only the in-frame ones, dropping some. Altogether 150,000 or so clones are present, just over 90% being singletons, with the ten largest covering approximately 4%. CDR1 and CDR2 (germline): SGHTA, FQGTGA. The V gene lost 7 bases and the J gene lost 1 base, with 16 bases spanning the gap. This CDR3 has 15 amino acids. This TCR derives from a woman in her fifties or sixties in good health. Sequenced: blood. The rearrangement uses TRBV7-3 and TRBJ1-2; a weak D match, TRBD1 (5 bases). DNA for the CDR3: TGTGCCAGCATTCCGGGGACCTACCTTAACTATGGCTACACCTTC. Amino acids: CASIPGTYLNYGYTF.